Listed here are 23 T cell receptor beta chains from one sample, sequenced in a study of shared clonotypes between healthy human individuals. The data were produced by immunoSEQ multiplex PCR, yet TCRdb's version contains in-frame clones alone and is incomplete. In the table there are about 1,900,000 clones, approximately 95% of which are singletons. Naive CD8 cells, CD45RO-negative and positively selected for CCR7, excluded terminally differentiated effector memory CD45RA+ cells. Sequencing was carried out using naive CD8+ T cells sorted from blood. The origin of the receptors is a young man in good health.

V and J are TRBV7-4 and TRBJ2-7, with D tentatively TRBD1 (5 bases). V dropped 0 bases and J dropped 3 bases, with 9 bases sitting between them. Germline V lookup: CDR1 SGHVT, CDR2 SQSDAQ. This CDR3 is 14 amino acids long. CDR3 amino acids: CASSLAAGNYEQYF. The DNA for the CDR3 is TGTGCCAGCAGCTTAGCCGCAGGGAACTACGAGCAGTACTTC.

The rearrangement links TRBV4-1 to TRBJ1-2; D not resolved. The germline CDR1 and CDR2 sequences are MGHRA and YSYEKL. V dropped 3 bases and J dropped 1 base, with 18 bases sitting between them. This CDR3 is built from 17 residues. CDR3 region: CASSQRDGRNYNYGYTF. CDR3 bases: TGCGCCAGCAGCCAGCGTGACGGCAGGAATTATAACTATGGCTACACCTTC.

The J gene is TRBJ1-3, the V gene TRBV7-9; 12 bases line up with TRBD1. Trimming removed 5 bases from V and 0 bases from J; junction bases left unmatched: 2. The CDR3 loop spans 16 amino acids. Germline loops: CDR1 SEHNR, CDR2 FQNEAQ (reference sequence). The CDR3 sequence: CASSRGQGASGNTIYF. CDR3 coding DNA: TGTGCCAGCAGCCGGGGACAGGGGGCCTCTGGAAACACCATATATTTT.

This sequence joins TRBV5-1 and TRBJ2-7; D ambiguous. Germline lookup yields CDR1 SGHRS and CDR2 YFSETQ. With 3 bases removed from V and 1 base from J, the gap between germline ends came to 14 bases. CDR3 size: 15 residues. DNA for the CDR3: TGCGCCAGCAGCTGGCTTGGAGCAGAATCCTACGAGCAGTACTTC. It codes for CASSWLGAESYEQYF.

CDR3 in amino acids: CASSDPGQGIPSNQPQHF. Here the CDR3 DNA reads TGTGCCAGCAGTGATCCGGGACAGGGGATTCCCAGCAATCAGCCCCAGCATTTT. The rearrangement uses TRBV2 and TRBJ1-5; 10 nucleotides line up with TRBD1. V shed 3 bases and J 1 base; nucleotides not matched to a gene: 9. Germline V gives CDR1 SNHLY, CDR2 FYNNEI. This CDR3 contains 18 residues.

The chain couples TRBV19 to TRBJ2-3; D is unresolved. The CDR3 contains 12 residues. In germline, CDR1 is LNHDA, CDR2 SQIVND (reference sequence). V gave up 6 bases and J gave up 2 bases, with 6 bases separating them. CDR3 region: CASSLYTDTQYF. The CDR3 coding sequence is TGTGCCAGTAGCCTTTACACAGATACGCAGTATTTT. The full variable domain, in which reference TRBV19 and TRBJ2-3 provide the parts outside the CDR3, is DGGITQSPKYLFRKEGQNVTLSCEQNLNHDAMYWYRQDPGQGLRLIYYSQIVNDFQKGDIAEGYSVSREKKESFPLTVTSAQKNPTAFYLCASSLYTDTQYFGPGTRLTVL.

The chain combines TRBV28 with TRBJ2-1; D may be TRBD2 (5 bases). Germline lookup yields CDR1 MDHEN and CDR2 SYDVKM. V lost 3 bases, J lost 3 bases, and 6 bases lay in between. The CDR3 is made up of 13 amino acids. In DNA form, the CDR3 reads TGTGCCAGCAGTTTGGAGGTCTACAATGAGCAGTTCTTC. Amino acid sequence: CASSLEVYNEQFF.

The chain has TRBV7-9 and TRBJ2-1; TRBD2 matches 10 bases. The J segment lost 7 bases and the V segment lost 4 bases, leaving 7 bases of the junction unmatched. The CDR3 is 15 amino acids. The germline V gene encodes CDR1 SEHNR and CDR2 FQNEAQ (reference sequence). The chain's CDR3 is CASSSYLAGENEQFF. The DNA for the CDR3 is TGTGCCAGCAGCTCCTACCTAGCGGGGGAGAATGAGCAGTTCTTC.

The CDR3 loop reads CASSHLQGVPYEQYF. The CDR3 coding sequence is TGTGCCAGCAGTCATCTACAGGGGGTACCCTACGAGCAGTACTTC. The gene calls are TRBV6-5 and TRBJ2-7; 8 nucleotides line up with TRBD1. The CDR3 totals 15 residues. CDR1 is MNHEY, CDR2 SVGAGI, per germline. The J segment lost 2 bases and the V segment lost 5 bases, leaving 8 bases of the junction unmatched.

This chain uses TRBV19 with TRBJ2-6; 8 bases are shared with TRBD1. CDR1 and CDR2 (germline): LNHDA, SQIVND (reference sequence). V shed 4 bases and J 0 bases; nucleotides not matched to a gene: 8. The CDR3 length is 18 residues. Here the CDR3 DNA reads TGTGCCAGTAGTAAGCCGGGACAGGAAAACTCTGGGGCCAACGTCCTGACTTTC. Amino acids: CASSKPGQENSGANVLTF.

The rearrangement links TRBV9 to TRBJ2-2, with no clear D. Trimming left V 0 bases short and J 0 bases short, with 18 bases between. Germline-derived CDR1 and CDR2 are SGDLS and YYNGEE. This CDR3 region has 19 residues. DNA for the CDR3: TGTGCCAGCAGCGTAGGTGGTGGGTTTGCAGTCTCGAACACCGGGGAGCTGTTTTTT. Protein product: CASSVGGGFAVSNTGELFF.

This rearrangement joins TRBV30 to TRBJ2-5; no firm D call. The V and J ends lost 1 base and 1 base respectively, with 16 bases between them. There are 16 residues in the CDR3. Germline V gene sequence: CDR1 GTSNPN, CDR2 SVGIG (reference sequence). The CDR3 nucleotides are TGTGCCTGGAGTGAGACGGTTTACACCCTCCAAGAGACCCAGTACTTC. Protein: CAWSETVYTLQETQYF. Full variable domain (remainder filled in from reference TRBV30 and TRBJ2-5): SQTIHQWPATLVQPVGSPLSLECTVEGTSNPNLYWYRQAAGRGLQLLFYSVGIGQISSEVPQNLSASRPQDRQFILSSKKLLLSDSGFYLCAWSETVYTLQETQYFGPGTRLLVL.

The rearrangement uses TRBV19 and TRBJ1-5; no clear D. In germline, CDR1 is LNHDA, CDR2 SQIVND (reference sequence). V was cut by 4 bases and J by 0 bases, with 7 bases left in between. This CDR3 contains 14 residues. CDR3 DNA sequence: TGTGCCAGTAGTACGACACTTAGCAATCAGCCCCAGCATTTT. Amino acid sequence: CASSTTLSNQPQHF.

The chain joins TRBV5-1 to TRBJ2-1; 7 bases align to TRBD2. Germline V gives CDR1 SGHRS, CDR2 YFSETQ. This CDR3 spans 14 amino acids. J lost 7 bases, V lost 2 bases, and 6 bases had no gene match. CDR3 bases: TGCGCCAGCAGCTTAACACATAGCGGGAATGAGCAGTTCTTC. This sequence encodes CASSLTHSGNEQFF.

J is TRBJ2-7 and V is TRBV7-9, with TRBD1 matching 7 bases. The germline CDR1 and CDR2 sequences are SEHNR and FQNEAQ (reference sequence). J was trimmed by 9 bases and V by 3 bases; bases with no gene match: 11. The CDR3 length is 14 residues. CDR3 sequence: CASSFWDSGDVQYF. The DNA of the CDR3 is TGTGCCAGCAGCTTTTGGGACAGCGGTGATGTGCAGTACTTC.

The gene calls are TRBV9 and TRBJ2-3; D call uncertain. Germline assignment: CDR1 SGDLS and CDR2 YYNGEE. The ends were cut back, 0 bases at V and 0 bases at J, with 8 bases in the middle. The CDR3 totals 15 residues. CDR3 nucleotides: TGTGCCAGCAGCGTAGGTGTTAGGAGCACAGATACGCAGTATTTT. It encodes CASSVGVRSTDTQYF.

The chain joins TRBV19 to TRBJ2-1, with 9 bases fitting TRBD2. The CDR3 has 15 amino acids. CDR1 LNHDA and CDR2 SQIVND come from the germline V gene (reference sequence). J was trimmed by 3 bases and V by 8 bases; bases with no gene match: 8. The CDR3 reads CASLPSGGNYNEQFF. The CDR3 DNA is TGTGCCAGTCTCCCAAGCGGGGGGAACTACAATGAGCAGTTCTTC. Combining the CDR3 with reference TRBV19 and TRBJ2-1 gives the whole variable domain DGGITQSPKYLFRKEGQNVTLSCEQNLNHDAMYWYRQDPGQGLRLIYYSQIVNDFQKGDIAEGYSVSREKKESFPLTVTSAQKNPTAFYLCASLPSGGNYNEQFFGPGTRLTVL.

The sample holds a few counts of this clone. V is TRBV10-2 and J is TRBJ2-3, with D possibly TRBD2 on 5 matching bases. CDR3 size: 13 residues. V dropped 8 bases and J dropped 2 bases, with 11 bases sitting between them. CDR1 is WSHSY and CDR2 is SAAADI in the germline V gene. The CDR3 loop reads CASGWLATDTQYF. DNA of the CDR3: TGCGCCAGCGGGTGGCTAGCCACAGATACGCAGTATTTT.

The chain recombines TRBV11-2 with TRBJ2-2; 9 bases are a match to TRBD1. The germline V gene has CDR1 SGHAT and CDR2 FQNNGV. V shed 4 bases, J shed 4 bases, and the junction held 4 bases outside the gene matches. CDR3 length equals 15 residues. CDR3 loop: CASSSGTGSTGELFF. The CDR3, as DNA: TGTGCCAGCAGCTCCGGGACAGGGAGCACCGGGGAGCTGTTTTTT.

Here the CDR3 DNA reads TGTGCCAGCAGATTCGGTGCAGAAGGCTCTGGAAACACCATATATTTT. Its translation is CASRFGAEGSGNTIYF. The gene calls are TRBV13 and TRBJ1-3; no definite D call. V was shortened by 6 bases and J by 0 bases, with 15 bases between the two germline ends. Germline CDR1 PRHDT, CDR2 FYEKMQ (reference sequence). This CDR3 has 16 amino acids. Full variable domain (remainder filled in from reference TRBV13 and TRBJ1-3): AAGVIQSPRHLIKEKRETATLKCYPIPRHDTVYWYQQGPGQDPQFLISFYEKMQSDKGSIPDRFSAQQFSDYHSELNMSSLELGDSALYFCASRFGAEGSGNTIYFGEGSWLTVV.

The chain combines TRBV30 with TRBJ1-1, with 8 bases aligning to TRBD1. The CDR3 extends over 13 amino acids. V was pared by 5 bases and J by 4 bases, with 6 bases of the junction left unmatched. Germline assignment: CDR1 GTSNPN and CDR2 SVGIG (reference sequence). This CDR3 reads CAWDRGFGTEAFF. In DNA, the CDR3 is TGTGCCTGGGACAGGGGATTTGGCACTGAAGCTTTCTTT.

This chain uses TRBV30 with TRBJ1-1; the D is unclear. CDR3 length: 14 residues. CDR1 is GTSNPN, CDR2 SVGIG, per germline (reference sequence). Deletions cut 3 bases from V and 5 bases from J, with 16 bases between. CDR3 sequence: CAWSEPGLGTEAFF. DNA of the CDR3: TGTGCCTGGAGCGAGCCTGGGCTGGGGACTGAAGCTTTCTTT.

CDR3 region: CASSSLAMPVGQYF. The CDR3 region has the DNA TGTGCCAGCAGTTCCCTGGCTATGCCAGTAGGCCAGTACTTC. V usage is TRBV6-5 and J usage is TRBJ2-4; D not resolved. Trimming took 4 bases from V and 13 from J, leaving 20 bases between them. The germline V gene has CDR1 MNHEY and CDR2 SVGAGI. The CDR3 runs 14 residues.